The sequence of this TCR beta chain was determined in a study of T cell changes during pregnancy in multiple sclerosis (dated by TCRdb to the late 2010s). Broadly, across the study: In women with multiple sclerosis, the researchers looked at how the T cell repertoire shifted as pregnancy progressed.

CDR1 LGHNA and CDR2 YSLEER are derived from the germline V gene. The V and J ends are trimmed by 1 base and 2 bases, leaving 6 bases between them. The CDR3 numbers 14 residues from cysteine through phenylalanine. Only the CDR3 DNA is retained, 42 bases long and in frame from the first base. The count of this clone is one. Its recognized antigen is unknown. One base away there is no much larger clone; base qualities are not given. The library was built by means of the immunoSEQ multiplex PCR assay. As stored in TCRdb, this immuneACCESS dataset retains in-frame rearrangements with V and J assigned. A fraction of the clones does not appear; measured against another copy, unresolved V genes explain less than half of the discrepancy, and the remainder lacks a known reason. The table for this sample lists about 88,000 clones; about 92% of them were counted only once. Over 1.5% of the sample lies in the top ten.

The sequencing here drew on peripheral blood, taken in the first trimester of pregnancy. Rearrangement joined TRBV4-3 to TRBJ2-1; the D gene identity is not certain. This TCR derives from a female donor with multiple sclerosis, enrolled in a pregnancy study. The DNA reads as follows: TGCGCCAGCAGCCAAGGTTCAACCTACAATGAGCAGTTCTTC. This sequence encodes CASSQGSTYNEQFF.